One sample yielded the 17 T cell receptor beta chains listed below, sequenced in a study of read filtering for tumor transcriptome and immune sequencing. This library used approximately 390 ng RNA and molecular barcoded adaptors spanning alpha/delta and beta/gamma chains. From the reads, TCRdb called clonotypes with MiXCR, one entry per CDR3 protein. The sample carries around 35,000 distinct CDR3 sequences, roughly 13% recorded once. Specimen: a population of CD138-negative cells sorted from bone marrow. The source of these receptors is a donor aged 40 or over with multiple myeloma.

About this clonotype: This may be a read error, as it is one base from a much larger clone. The J gene is TRBJ1-5, the V gene TRBV20-1, with D unclear. Germline V gene data show CDR1 as DFQATT and CDR2 as SNEGSKA (reference sequence). This CDR3 spans 13 amino acids. The CDR3 region has the DNA TGCGGTGCTAGAGAAAGGGAGAGGCAGCCCCAGCATTTT. This sequence encodes CGARERERQPQHF.

This chain joins TRBV13 and TRBJ2-7; 10 nucleotides match TRBD2. This CDR3 region has 16 residues. In germline, CDR1 is PRHDT, CDR2 FYEKMQ (reference sequence). J gave up 5 bases and V 4 bases, and 11 bases lay outside the gene matches. In DNA form, the CDR3 reads TGTGCCAGCAGCTGGGGGCTAGCGGGAGTAGGAGACGAGCAGTACTTC. This translates into CASSWGLAGVGDEQYF.

The chain combines TRBV7-6 with TRBJ2-3, with a weak D call TRBD1 (6 bases). Trimming removed 2 bases at V and 5 bases at J, with 14 bases between. The germline V gene has CDR1 SGHVS and CDR2 FNYEAQ. CDR3 length equals 15 residues. The CDR3 bases are TGTGCCAGCAGCTTAAACTGGGGGCCCCAAGATACGCAGTATTTT. Its protein product is CASSLNWGPQDTQYF.

This clonotype has at least ten counts. The chain recombines TRBV19 with TRBJ2-2, with no clear D. The germline gives CDR1 LNHDA, CDR2 SQIVND (reference sequence). CDR3 length: 13 residues. Trimming cost V 6 bases and J 6 bases, with 11 bases left between them. CDR3 protein: CASRSSLAGELFF. As DNA, the CDR3 is TGTGCCAGTAGATCTAGTCTCGCCGGGGAGCTGTTTTTT.

This clonotype was observed many times. The V and J genes are TRBV19 and TRBJ2-7, with 7 bases fitting TRBD1. CDR1 is LNHDA, CDR2 SQIVND, per germline (reference sequence). This CDR3 has 14 amino acids. The V gene end was trimmed by 5 bases and the J gene end by 5 bases; junction bases not matched to a gene: 9. CDR3 in DNA: TGTGCCAGTAGTGAGGCACAGGGGTCCCACGAGCAGTACTTC. Residues: CASSEAQGSHEQYF.

There are many counts of this clonotype. The V gene is TRBV29-1, the J gene TRBJ2-5; no firm D call. This CDR3 has 11 amino acids. From germline, CDR1 is SQVTM and CDR2 ANQGSEA. Trimming shortened V by 1 base and J by 6 bases, and 6 bases separated the two germline ends. The CDR3 loop reads CSVEVGQTQYF. The CDR3 DNA sequence: TGCAGCGTTGAAGTCGGTCAGACCCAGTACTTC.

Turning to this clonotype: A far larger clone is only one base removed, so a read error is likely. The CDR3 here is CASSFERAGLARVNERFF. CDR3 coding DNA: TGTGCCAGCAGCTTTGAAAGAGCAGGGCTAGCCCGGGTCAATGAGCGGTTCTTC. The chain has TRBV7-3 and TRBJ2-1, with D tentatively TRBD1 or TRBD2 (5 bases each). CDR1 is SGHTA, CDR2 FQGTGA, per germline. CDR3 length: 18 amino acids.

Of note for this clonotype: This could be a read error, since a much larger clone is one nucleotide away. Because the CDR3 is missing its conserved closing phenylalanine or tryptophan, this is likely a read error. The genes are TRBV6-6 and TRBJ2-2; the D is unclear. Germline V gene sequence: CDR1 MNHNY, CDR2 SVGAGI (reference sequence). Trimming removed 7 bases at V and 1 base at J, with 7 bases between. This CDR3 comprises 13 residues. The chain's CDR3 is CASKRQNTGELFS. Written as DNA, the CDR3 is TGTGCCAGCAAACGACAGAACACCGGGGAGCTGTTTTCT.

On this clonotype: One base away lies a much larger clone, so this may be a sequencing read error. V gene TRBV19 combines with J gene TRBJ2-3, with D possibly TRBD2 on 7 matching bases. Trimming left V 6 bases short and J 10 bases short, with 23 bases between. The CDR3 sequence is 15 residues long. Germline lookup yields CDR1 LNHDA and CDR2 SQIVND (reference sequence). The CDR3 nucleotides are TGTGCCAGTAGCCTCCTGGCGGGGGCGGTGGATGCGCAGTATTTT. It is translated as CASSLLAGAVDAQYF.

On this clonotype: With a far larger clone one base away, a read error is the likely cause. CDR3 coding DNA: TGTGCCAGCAGACCCCGAAGGGGGGAGGAGGCCCAGTACTTC. Amino acid sequence: CASRPRRGEEAQYF. The chain has TRBV6-1 and TRBJ2-5; D is tentatively TRBD1 or TRBD2 (6 bases each). From germline, CDR1 is MNHNS and CDR2 SASEGT. The V end was cut by 6 bases, the J end by 9 bases, with 20 bases between. This CDR3 spans 14 amino acids.

This clonotype occurred many times. V gene TRBV15 combines with J gene TRBJ2-1, with TRBD1 matching 8 bases. The junction had 9 bases not matched to a gene; V was cut back by 3 bases and J by 14 bases. The CDR3 has 13 amino acids. The germline CDR1 and CDR2 sequences are LNHNV and YYDKDF (reference sequence). CDR3 loop: CATSSQMDREKFF. The DNA of the CDR3 is TGTGCCACCAGCAGTCAAATGGACAGGGAAAAGTTCTTC.

The chain uses TRBV2 and TRBJ2-1, with D unclear. CDR3 length: 11 amino acids. CDR1 is SNHLY and CDR2 is FYNNEI in the germline V gene. The germline V and J ends were trimmed by 7 bases and 5 bases, with 6 bases remaining between them. CDR3 region: CASTSNNEQFF. The CDR3 DNA follows: TGTGCCAGCACCAGCAACAATGAGCAGTTCTTC.

This clonotype was recorded a few times. The rearrangement uses TRBV7-2 and TRBJ2-1; a weak D match, TRBD2 (6 bases). This CDR3 spans 15 amino acids. Germline V gene data show CDR1 as SGHTA and CDR2 as FQGNSA. The germline V and J ends were trimmed by 5 bases and 2 bases, with 13 bases remaining between them. CDR3 sequence reads: CASSPPGLPYNEQFF. Written as DNA, the CDR3 is TGTGCCAGCAGCCCCCCGGGACTCCCCTACAATGAGCAGTTCTTC. Drawing the rest from reference TRBV7-2 and TRBJ2-1, the complete variable domain is GAGVSQSPSNKVTEKGKDVELRCDPISGHTALYWYRQSLGQGLEFLIYFQGNSAPDKSGLPSDRFSAERTGGSVSTLTIQRTQQEDSAVYLCASSPPGLPYNEQFFGPGTRLTVL.

The sample holds many counts of this clonotype. The chain combines TRBV20-1 with TRBJ1-1; 10 bases line up with TRBD1. Trimming at V came to 6 bases and at J to 4 bases, leaving 11 bases not matched to a gene. The CDR3 runs 15 residues. Germline CDR1 DFQATT, CDR2 SNEGSKA (reference sequence). CDR3 nucleotide sequence: TGCAGTGCCAGACAGGGGGCCCGCTCGCGCACTGAAGCTTTCTTT. Protein: CSARQGARSRTEAFF.

This clonotype was observed many times. The rearrangement joins TRBV29-1 to TRBJ2-1; a weak D match, TRBD2 (6 bases). The V gene lost 6 bases and the J gene lost 3 bases, with 15 bases spanning the gap. CDR3 length: 14 amino acids. The germline CDR1 and CDR2 sequences are SQVTM and ANQGSEA. The CDR3 DNA follows: TGCAGCGTCAATTGGAGGGCCAACTACAATGAGCAGTTCTTC. It translates to CSVNWRANYNEQFF.

Turning to this clonotype: A far larger clone is off by one base, so a read error is likely. The chain combines TRBV12-3 or TRBV12-4 with TRBJ2-1; D is perhaps TRBD2 (5 bases). This CDR3 has 14 residues. The CDR3 region is CASSFGGPSSKQLF. CDR3 nucleotides: TGTGCCAGCAGTTTTGGCGGGCCTTCGTCGAAGCAGCTCTTC.

Comments on this clonotype: This could be a read error, since a much larger clone is one nucleotide away. V is TRBV7-3 and J is TRBJ2-2, with 7 bases lining up with TRBD1. The germline V gene has CDR1 SGHTA and CDR2 FQGTGA. The length of the CDR3 is 14 residues. DNA of the CDR3: TGTGTCAGCAGCCCGATACAGGGGACCGGGGAGCTGTTTTTT. This translates into CVSSPIQGTGELFF.